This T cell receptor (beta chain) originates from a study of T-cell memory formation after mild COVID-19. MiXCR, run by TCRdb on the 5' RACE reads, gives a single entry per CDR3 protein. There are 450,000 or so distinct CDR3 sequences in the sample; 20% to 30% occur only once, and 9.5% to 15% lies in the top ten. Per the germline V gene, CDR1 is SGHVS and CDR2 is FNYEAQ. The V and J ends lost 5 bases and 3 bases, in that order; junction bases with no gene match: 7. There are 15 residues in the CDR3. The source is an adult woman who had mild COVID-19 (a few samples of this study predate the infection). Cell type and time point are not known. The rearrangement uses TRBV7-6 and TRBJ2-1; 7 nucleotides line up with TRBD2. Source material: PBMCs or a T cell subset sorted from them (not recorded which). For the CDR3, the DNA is TGTGCCAGCAGCCGAGCGGGGTCCGGCTACAATGAGCAGTTCTTC. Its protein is CASSRAGSGYNEQFF.